The next 25 T cell receptor beta chains were all read from a single sample in a study of cytomegalovirus exposure and HLA in healthy donors. A multiplex PCR was run with 60 Vbeta primers and 13 Jbeta primers. Profiling relied on immunoSEQ multiplex PCR, and the TCRdb table lists in-frame clones only, not all of them. Of more than 200,000 clones in the sample, 70% to 80% were seen once. The specimen was PBMCs. These receptors were obtained from a man aged 40-49 years in good health and CMV-seronegative.

This clone occurred once. The V gene is TRBV19, the J gene TRBJ1-4; D is undetermined. With 4 bases removed from V and 8 bases from J, the gap between germline ends came to 14 bases. CDR1 and CDR2 from the germline V gene are LNHDA and SQIVND (reference sequence). The CDR3 totals 14 residues. CDR3 nucleotide sequence: TGTGCCAGTAGTAACGGGGTTAACGGCGAAAAACTGTTTTTT. It is translated as CASSNGVNGEKLFF.

The CDR3 sequence: CAWRRPEQGNYEQYF. The CDR3 DNA reads TGTGCCTGGAGGAGGCCTGAGCAGGGGAACTACGAGCAGTACTTC. The V gene is TRBV30, the J gene TRBJ2-7, with D perhaps matching TRBD1 (6 bases). CDR1 and CDR2 from the germline V gene are GTSNPN and SVGIG (reference sequence). The CDR3 consists of 15 residues. V was pared by 3 bases and J by 3 bases, with 18 bases between.

The V gene is TRBV7-2, the J gene TRBJ1-1, with 12 bases matching TRBD1. The CDR3 runs 15 residues. Germline CDR1 SGHTA, CDR2 FQGNSA. After removal of 3 bases from V and 2 bases from J, the junction contained 1 base not matched to a gene. CDR3 protein: CASSFGTGGNTEAFF. CDR3 DNA sequence: TGTGCCAGCAGCTTCGGGACAGGGGGCAACACTGAAGCTTTCTTT.

This clone occurred a few times. At one of its ends the junction is not consistent with the germline gene, which may arise from a read error. V and J are TRBV4-1 and TRBJ1-4; 9 bases line up with TRBD1. The germline V gene encodes CDR1 MGHRA and CDR2 YSYEKL. The CDR3 contains 16 residues. The CDR3 here is CASSQETGQGNEKLFF. The CDR3 coding sequence is TGTGCCAGCAGCCAAGAAACTGGACAGGGGAACGAAAAACTGTTTTTT.

The J gene is TRBJ2-3, the V gene TRBV19; D is undetermined. Trimming took 5 bases from V and 1 from J, leaving 10 bases between them. The CDR3 consists of 14 residues. Germline V CDR1 and CDR2: LNHDA, SQIVND (reference sequence). CDR3 loop: CASSQDSGTDTQYF. The CDR3 DNA is TGTGCCAGTAGTCAGGATTCAGGCACAGATACGCAGTATTTT.

The V gene is TRBV10-3, the J gene TRBJ1-1; 9 bases agree with TRBD1. The CDR3 contains 13 residues. Germline V CDR1 and CDR2: ENHRY, SYGVKD. V lost 11 bases, J lost 1 base, and 5 bases stayed unmatched. The CDR3 DNA is TGTGCCCTACAGGGGGCAAAGAACACTGAAGCTTTCTTT. Its protein is CALQGAKNTEAFF.

V gene TRBV5-1 combines with J gene TRBJ2-2, with 9 bases identical to TRBD2. The junction had 9 bases not matched to a gene; V was cut back by 6 bases and J by 0 bases. CDR3 length: 17 amino acids. CDR1 and CDR2 from the germline V gene are SGHRS and YFSETQ. CDR3 residues: CASKGGSGRTNTGELFF. CDR3 coding DNA: TGCGCCAGCAAGGGAGGCAGCGGGAGGACGAACACCGGGGAGCTGTTTTTT.

CDR3 sequence (DNA): TGTGCCAGCAGTTTGGGGATACGGGGGGGGAATGAAAAACTGTTTTTT. Encoded protein: CASSLGIRGGNEKLFF. J is TRBJ1-4 and V is TRBV27, with D perhaps TRBD1 (5 bases). The germline V and J ends were trimmed by 3 bases and 5 bases, with 16 bases remaining between them. CDR3 length: 16 residues. In germline, CDR1 is MNHEY, CDR2 SMNVEV (reference sequence).

This clone was recorded once. The chain recombines TRBV15 with TRBJ2-1; TRBD2 is a possible D gene (6 bases). V was trimmed by 3 bases and J by 9 bases, leaving 21 bases between them. CDR3 length equals 16 residues. Per the germline V gene, CDR1 is LNHNV and CDR2 is YYDKDF (reference sequence). CDR3 sequence: CATSSELSGAGTEQFF. The CDR3 DNA reads TGTGCCACCAGCAGTGAACTCTCTGGGGCGGGAACTGAGCAGTTCTTC.

J is TRBJ1-5 and V is TRBV11-2, with 8 bases aligning to TRBD1. V gave up 1 base and J gave up 5 bases; unmatched junction bases: 1. Per the germline V gene, CDR1 is SGHAT and CDR2 is FQNNGV. The CDR3 contains 14 residues. The CDR3 spells CASSLAGGDQPQHF. The DNA of the CDR3 is TGTGCCAGCAGCTTAGCAGGGGGCGATCAGCCCCAGCATTTT. Variable domain in full (rest from reference TRBV11-2 and TRBJ1-5): EAGVAQSPRYKIIEKRQSVAFWCNPISGHATLYWYQQILGQGPKLLIQFQNNGVVDDSQLPKDRFSAERLKGVDSTLKIQPAKLEDSAVYLCASSLAGGDQPQHFGDGTRLSIL.

This chain uses TRBV7-9 with TRBJ2-5; D unresolved. V was pared by 6 bases and J by 5 bases, with 13 bases between. The CDR3 runs to 13 residues. CDR1 and CDR2 (germline): SEHNR, FQNEAQ (reference sequence). The CDR3 DNA reads TGTGCCAGCAGGAGCCAGGTTGGGGAGACCCAGTACTTC. Encoded protein: CASRSQVGETQYF.

The chain carries TRBV30 and TRBJ2-2; tentatively, D is TRBD2 (6 bases). Germline CDR1 reads GTSNPN; CDR2 reads SVGIG (reference sequence). V lost 3 bases and J lost 2, with 13 bases in between. The CDR3 has 15 amino acids. The CDR3 spells CAWRGGFVNTGELFF. The DNA for the CDR3 is TGTGCCTGGAGGGGGGGTTTTGTAAACACCGGGGAGCTGTTTTTT. The full variable domain, with the rest looked up from reference TRBV30 and TRBJ2-2, is SQTIHQWPATLVQPVGSPLSLECTVEGTSNPNLYWYRQAAGRGLQLLFYSVGIGQISSEVPQNLSASRPQDRQFILSSKKLLLSDSGFYLCAWRGGFVNTGELFFGEGSRLTVL.

The chain couples TRBV5-4 to TRBJ2-1, with 8 bases matching TRBD1. J lost 3 bases, V lost 3 bases, and 8 bases had no gene match. Germline-derived CDR1 and CDR2 are SGHNT and YYREEE (reference sequence). This CDR3 has 16 residues. DNA of the CDR3: TGTGCCAGCAGCTCCGAGACAGGGGCGTTCTACAATGAGCAGTTCTTC. Translation gives CASSSETGAFYNEQFF.

The V and J genes are TRBV4-3 and TRBJ2-1; 10 bases fit TRBD2. Trimming took 2 bases from V and 5 from J; bases not matched to a gene: 6. Germline CDR1 LGHNA, CDR2 YSLEER. The CDR3 contains 16 residues. The CDR3 nucleotides read TGCGCCAGCAGCCAAAGGAGTCTAGCGGGGGACAATGAGCAGTTCTTC. Its protein product is CASSQRSLAGDNEQFF.

The chain links TRBV7-2 to TRBJ1-2, with TRBD1 identical over 12 bases. Germline assignment: CDR1 SGHTA and CDR2 FQGNSA. The CDR3 consists of 15 residues. With V trimmed by 4 bases and J by 3 bases, 3 bases remained unmatched. The CDR3 DNA is TGTGCCAGCAGCTGGGACAGGGGGCGAGACTATGGCTACACCTTC. It encodes CASSWDRGRDYGYTF.

The genes are TRBV9 and TRBJ2-7, with TRBD1 matching over 8 bases. The CDR3 runs to 16 residues. V lost 3 bases and J lost 2; bases outside the gene matches: 10. Germline V lookup: CDR1 SGDLS, CDR2 YYNGEE. CDR3 DNA sequence: TGTGCCAGCAGCGCAGGTGAGCGGACAGGGACCTACGAGCAGTACTTC. Translated: CASSAGERTGTYEQYF.

The chain carries TRBV13 and TRBJ2-3; 12 bases are a match to TRBD2. This CDR3 comprises 16 residues. CDR1 and CDR2 (germline): PRHDT, FYEKMQ (reference sequence). The junction had 6 bases not matched to a gene; V was cut back by 5 bases and J by 3 bases. This chain's CDR3 is CASSRETSGRTDTQYF. CDR3 bases: TGTGCCAGCAGCCGGGAGACTAGCGGGAGAACAGATACGCAGTATTTT.

A single count supports this clone. This rearrangement joins TRBV18 to TRBJ1-1; no reliable D call. This CDR3 region has 14 residues. Trimming took off 2 bases at V and 7 bases at J, with 14 bases between the two ends. The germline V gene has CDR1 KGHSH and CDR2 LQKENI. In nucleotides, the CDR3 is TGTGCCAGCTCACCATTTAAGGAGAGGGTTGAAGCTTTCTTT. Amino acid sequence: CASSPFKERVEAFF.

The chain joins TRBV5-1 to TRBJ2-1, with 10 bases fitting TRBD2. This CDR3 is built from 17 residues. CDR1 and CDR2 (germline): SGHRS, YFSETQ. V was pared by 0 bases and J by 10 bases, with 13 bases of the junction left unmatched. CDR3 sequence reads: CASSLVASGGGIGEQFF. In DNA, the CDR3 is TGCGCCAGCAGCTTGGTCGCTAGCGGGGGCGGCATTGGAGAGCAGTTCTTC.

V usage is TRBV4-1 and J usage is TRBJ1-2; unclear D gene. Germline V CDR1 and CDR2: MGHRA, YSYEKL. V lost 4 bases and J 1 base, leaving 13 bases between the germline ends. The CDR3 runs to 15 residues. The CDR3 sequence: CASSLERDGNYGYTF. The CDR3, as DNA: TGCGCCAGCAGCCTCGAAAGAGATGGTAACTATGGCTACACCTTC.

This chain links TRBV15 with TRBJ2-3; weak D call: TRBD1 (6 bases). CDR1 and CDR2 (germline): LNHNV, YYDKDF (reference sequence). V was shortened by 7 bases and J by 4 bases, with 15 bases between the two germline ends. The CDR3 loop spans 14 amino acids. This chain's CDR3 is CATTPHGGADTQYF. The DNA of the CDR3 is TGTGCCACCACCCCACATGGGGGCGCAGATACGCAGTATTTT.

This clone was counted a single time. One end of the junction fails to match germline, which may point to a read error. The rearrangement links TRBV4-2 to TRBJ2-3, with TRBD2 as a possible D gene (5 bases). The CDR3 totals 14 residues. Germline-derived CDR1 and CDR2 are LGHNA and YNFKEQ. The CDR3 here is CASSPRASTDTQYF. Written as DNA, the CDR3 is TGTGCCAGTAGCCCGAGGGCGAGCACAGATACGCAGTATTTT.

The CDR3 spells CASSTRKTSTDTQYF. CDR3 nucleotide sequence: TGTGCCAGCAGCACCAGGAAAACTAGCACAGATACGCAGTATTTT. The rearrangement uses TRBV7-2 and TRBJ2-3; no definite D call. The CDR3 spans 15 residues. Germline V gene sequence: CDR1 SGHTA, CDR2 FQGNSA. Trimming pared 5 bases from V and 0 bases from J, leaving 12 bases between.

Comments on this clone: The junction departs from germline at one end; a sequencing error may be responsible. CDR3 bases: TGTGTCAGCAGTACCGAGCAAGGGGCAGGGAACACTGAAGCTTTCTTT. Amino acid sequence: CVSSTEQGAGNTEAFF. This chain uses TRBV4-2 with TRBJ1-1; tentative D call: TRBD1 (5 bases). Germline V gene sequence: CDR1 LGHNA, CDR2 YNFKEQ. The CDR3 sequence is 16 residues long.

V gene TRBV7-3 combines with J gene TRBJ2-1; 9 nucleotides line up with TRBD1. The CDR3 extends over 14 amino acids. CDR1 and CDR2 from the germline V gene are SGHTA and FQGTGA. Trimming removed 3 bases from V and 5 bases from J; junction bases left unmatched: 2. CDR3 coding DNA: TGTGCCAGCAGCTTCGGGACAGGGAACAATGAGCAGTTCTTC. This codes for CASSFGTGNNEQFF.